A selection of T cell receptor beta chains follows, all from one sample in a study of a mutant IDH1 vaccine in newly diagnosed glioma. TCRdb keeps only in-frame clones here, not all; method: immunoSEQ multiplex PCR. The sample has fewer than 90,000 clones; roughly 80% are singletons. Antigens for these TCRs are unknown. The material was PBMCs, obtained from a glioma patient whose treatment included an IDH1 peptide vaccine. The receptors stem from a man in his late teens or twenties with glioma. The CDR3 runs from the conserved cysteine through the conserved F or W. The D gene is left open where the match is weak. The size entry is marked missing in some rows and otherwise reads once, few, many or a size class.

d_call,clone_size,v_call,j_call,cdr3_nt,cdr3_aa
-,-,TRBV6-1,TRBJ1-1,TGTGCCAGCAGTGAAGCGGGGAAGAACACTGAAGCTTTCTTT,CASSEAGKNTEAFF
-,-,TRBV6-6,TRBJ2-1,TGTGCCAGCAGCCCTAGGAGAATTAACTACAATGAGCAGTTCTTC,CASSPRRINYNEQFF
TRBD2,-,TRBV6-1,TRBJ2-7,TGTGCCAGCAGTGAAGAAGAAGCGGGAGCATACGAGCAGTACTTC,CASSEEEAGAYEQYF
-,-,TRBV9,TRBJ2-3,TGTGCCAGCAGCGCCCTTCGAGGGACAGATACGCAGTATTTT,CASSALRGTDTQYF
-,-,TRBV6-5,TRBJ1-2,TGTGCCTCCACGGGGGGGGAGGGCTACACCTTC,CASTGGEGYTF
-,-,TRBV4-1,TRBJ2-7,TGCGCCAGCAGCCTTGGTCCCGGGAAAAGATACGAGCAGTACTTC,CASSLGPGKRYEQYF
-,-,TRBV4-2,TRBJ2-7,TGTGCCAGCAGCCAAGATCAGATACGGGCAGGATCCTTCATATACGAGCAGTACTTC,CASSQDQIRAGSFIYEQYF
-,-,TRBV19,TRBJ1-5,TGTGCCAGTAGTTTGAATAGCAATCAGCCCCAGCATTTT,CASSLNSNQPQHF
-,-,TRBV6-6,TRBJ2-2,TGTGCCACTACGACGACGGTCGGGGAGCTGTTTTTT,CATTTTVGELFF
TRBD2,-,TRBV5-1,TRBJ2-2,TGCGCCAGCAGCCCTTTAACTAGCGGGGCCGGGGAGCTGTTTTTT,CASSPLTSGAGELFF
-,-,TRBV4-3,TRBJ2-2,TGCGCCAGCAGCCGCCAGGGGGGAACCGGGGAGCTGTTTTTT,CASSRQGGTGELFF
-,-,TRBV4-1,TRBJ2-4,TGCGCCAGCAGCCTTCAGGGAACCGGCGGGGACATTCAGTACTTC,CASSLQGTGGDIQYF
-,-,TRBV7-6,TRBJ1-1,TGTGCCAGCAGCTTCTCTCGTTGGGGAGGGTTAAACACTGAAGCTTTCTTT,CASSFSRWGGLNTEAFF
-,-,TRBV5-6,TRBJ1-1,TGTGCCAGCAGCTTGTCTATGGGGAGTGGCAGGGGAAGCACTGAAGCTTTCTTT,CASSLSMGSGRGSTEAFF
TRBD2,-,TRBV7-3,TRBJ2-1,TGTGCCAGCAGCTCTTTAGGACTAGCGCAATACAATGAGCAGTTCTTC,CASSSLGLAQYNEQFF
-,-,TRBV7-2,TRBJ2-7,TGTGCCAGCAGCTTAGTAATTTACGAGCAGTACTTC,CASSLVIYEQYF
TRBD1,-,TRBV14,TRBJ1-1,TGTGCCAGCAGCCAAGGACAGGGGAGAAACACTGAAGCTTTCTTT,CASSQGQGRNTEAFF
-,-,TRBV5-8,TRBJ1-4,TGTGCCAGCAGCTTGGACAGGAATGAAAAACTGTTTTTT,CASSLDRNEKLFF
TRBD1,-,TRBV30,TRBJ1-1,TGTGCCTGGAGTACTGGGACAGTGAACACTGAAGCTTTCTTT,CAWSTGTVNTEAFF
-,-,TRBV19,TRBJ2-7,TGTGCCAGTAGTAACCAAGGGACCCACAGAGGCGAGCAGTACTTC,CASSNQGTHRGEQYF
-,-,TRBV18,TRBJ2-2,TGTGCCAGCTCACACGACAGAAACACCGGGGAGCTGTTTTTT,CASSHDRNTGELFF
TRBD2,-,TRBV4-3,TRBJ2-2,TGCGCCAGCAGCCTTACCCTGGAACTAGCGGGAGGCGAGAACACCGGGGAGCTGTTTTTT,CASSLTLELAGGENTGELFF
-,-,TRBV7-2,TRBJ2-4,TGTGCCAGCAGCCCCAGGGGGGCCCCTGGGATTCAGTACTTC,CASSPRGAPGIQYF
-,once,TRBV18,TRBJ1-2,TGTGCCAGCTCAACTACAGGGAACTATGGCTACACCTTC,CASSTTGNYGYTF
TRBD1,-,TRBV15,TRBJ1-5,TGTGCCACCAGCCTCGGGGGCGGACAGGGAAAGGGTCAGCCCCAGCATTTT,CATSLGGGQGKGQPQHF
TRBD1,-,TRBV6-6,TRBJ2-2,TGTGCCAGCATACAGGGGTCTAGTTGGGCCGGGGAGCTGTTTTTT,CASIQGSSWAGELFF